This T cell receptor (beta chain) was profiled in a study of beta chain features in type 1 diabetes (dated by TCRdb to between 2017 and 2018). Looking at the study overall: Mean age, gender distribution, total cell number and subset yield did not differ between patients and healthy donors. A total of 100 million to 110 million sorted cells were examined across all samples, and a strong correlation was observed between cell number per subset and RNA yield. Regulatory and stem cell-like memory subsets were obtained from only 8 patients and roughly 8 healthy donors, while naive and central memory subsets were obtained from all 28 donors. In the study, TCRB repertoires of sorted circulating CD4+ T cell subsets from recently diagnosed type 1 diabetes patients were compared with those of matched healthy donors. Overall study outcomes, separate from this receptor: Patients with type 1 diabetes made fewer insertions and deleted more nucleotides at VDJ recombination sites, implying thymic rearrangement abnormalities. Type 1 diabetes patients showed a moderate but significant shortening of TCRB CDR3 length in all four CD4+ subsets. Naive, central memory and regulatory TCRB repertoires appeared more similar among patients than among healthy donors. Because cDNA was sequenced instead of genomic DNA, activated cells with high expression could be over-represented, although the groups did not differ in activation or CD3 levels. PCR may preferentially amplify shorter templates, but because patient and control samples were amplified and corrected together, any resulting skew would affect both groups equally. HLA sub-analyses involved small numbers of individuals, so any influence of HLA type on TCRB rearrangement remained unresolved.

This clone was observed a handful of times. Which antigen it targets is not known. A junction end diverges from the germline sequence, so it may reflect a read error. Inclusive of the bounding cysteine and phenylalanine, the CDR3 is 10 residues long. CDR3 DNA is the only sequence kept; it has 30 bases, read in frame from the first base. CDR1 and CDR2 (ENHRY, SYGVKD) derive from the germline V gene. From each donor, a single peripheral blood sample of around 0.12 L on average was drawn into heparinised tubes. A BD FACSAria II and a panel including CD45RO, CCR7, CD25, CD127, CD95 and CD27 were used to sort naive, central memory, regulatory and stem cell-like memory CD4+ T cells. A purity above 95% was achieved for all sorted populations. PBMCs were isolated right away by Lymphoprep density gradient centrifugation and were stained directly, without culture. So that batch effects would be minimized, each experiment stained and sorted samples in pairs, pairing one healthy donor with one patient.

The entire amount of isolated RNA was reverse transcribed using the High Capacity cDNA Reverse Transcription Kit, so the sequenced TCRB transcripts were expressed ones. Deep immunoSEQ sequencing was applied to naive, central memory and regulatory T cell samples, giving an average of roughly 3.5 million total reads per sample. Sorted cells were lysed in RLT buffer and RNA was extracted with DNase-treated RNeasy Micro or Mini kits, depending on cell number. Each cell subset was processed on its own to prevent cross-contamination, while patient and healthy donor samples were processed together. The immunoSEQ multiplex PCR was used to amplify TCRB sequences from cDNA, generating 87-bp fragments that spanned the CDR3 region. Sequencing of the amplicons was done on the Illumina HiSeq platform. In the source study's methods: Synthetic template baselines were used to correct PCR bias computationally, reads within Hamming distance 2 were collapsed, and singletons that could not be merged were discarded. Reads were aligned to IMGT to assign V, D and J genes, CDR3 length, and insertions or deletions at six rearrangement sites. Within each subset, clonotype counts were normalized to the number of sorted cells before true diversity and Gini coefficients were calculated with the tcR R package. The overlap coefficient, calculated on TCRB nucleotide sequences, was used to measure repertoire sharing. Out-of-frame TCRB sequences from naive cells were analyzed to stand in for the pre-selection repertoire. Not all clones reach the TCRdb copy of this immuneACCESS table, which keeps in-frame sequences only. Checked studies attribute under half of the gap to unresolved V genes and leave the rest unexplained. Clonal size and the V and J genes are those of that table, whereas D and trimming came from the DNA. The table for this sample lists about 700,000 clones; 13% of them were counted only once. The ten largest clones take up approximately 0.021% of the sample.

This receptor was identified in a man in his late teens or twenties with type 1 diabetes. The sequenced material came from naive CD4+ T cells from blood. The cell subset or site label corresponds to: true naive CD4+ T cells. The sequence is built from TRBV10-3 and TRBJ1-2; the D gene cannot be named for sure. The CDR3 protein is CAISGGVPAF. DNA sequence: TGTGCCATCAGTGGGGGAGTACCTGCCTTC.